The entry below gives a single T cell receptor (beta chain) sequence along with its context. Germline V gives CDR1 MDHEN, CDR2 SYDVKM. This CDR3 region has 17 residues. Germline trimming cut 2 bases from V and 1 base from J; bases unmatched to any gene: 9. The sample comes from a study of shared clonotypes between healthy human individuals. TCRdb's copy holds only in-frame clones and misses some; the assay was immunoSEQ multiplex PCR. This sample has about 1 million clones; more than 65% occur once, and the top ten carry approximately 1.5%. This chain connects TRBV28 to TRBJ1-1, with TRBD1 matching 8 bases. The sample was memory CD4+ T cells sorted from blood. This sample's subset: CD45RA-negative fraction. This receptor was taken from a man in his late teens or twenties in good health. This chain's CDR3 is CASSLIPGGAGNTEAFF. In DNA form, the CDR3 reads TGTGCCAGCAGTTTAATCCCAGGGGGCGCTGGGAACACTGAAGCTTTCTTT. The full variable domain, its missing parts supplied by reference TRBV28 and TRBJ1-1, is DVKVTQSSRYLVKRTGEKVFLECVQDMDHENMFWYRQDPGLGLRLIYFSYDVKMKEKGDIPEGYSVSREKKERFSLILESASTNQTSMYLCASSLIPGGAGNTEAFFGQGTRLTVV.